This record looks at one T cell receptor (beta chain) sequence and its context. Its antigen is undetermined. This specimen comes from a study of T-cell memory formation after mild COVID-19. MiXCR was run by TCRdb on the 5' RACE reads, yielding one entry per CDR3 protein. The sample consists of about 360,000 distinct CDR3 sequences, under 15% of them appearing once. Study-level findings and limits: Detection of some responders pre-infection suggested pre-existing cross-reactive memory T cells participated. CD8+ contracting clones occupied EMRA, while CD4+ ones occupied mainly CM and EM.

This CDR3 has 14 amino acids. J gave up 6 bases and V 9 bases, and 3 bases lay outside the gene matches. CDR1 KGHSH and CDR2 LQKENI come from the germline V gene. The clonotype comes from a man younger than 30 who had mild COVID-19 (a few samples of this study predate the infection). Cell type and time point are not known. V usage is TRBV18 and J usage is TRBJ2-1, with 15 positions matching TRBD2. Material for sequencing was PBMCs or a T cell subset sorted from them (not recorded which). Here the CDR3 reads CASGLAGGLNEQFF. The DNA of the CDR3 is TGTGCCAGTGGACTAGCGGGGGGGCTCAATGAGCAGTTCTTC.